This note documents a single TCR beta chain sequence. Its antigen is not identified. This specimen belongs to a study of beta chain features in type 1 diabetes. Across the study: Age, gender, cell numbers and subset yield matched between patients and controls. Overall study findings and caveats: In every one of the four CD4+ subsets, TCRB CDR3s were moderately but significantly shorter in Type 1 diabetes patients. There were fewer insertions and more deletions at the VDJ junctions of type 1 diabetes patients.

Expressed TCRB transcripts were sequenced after all isolated RNA was converted to cDNA. TCRdb's copy holds only in-frame clones and misses some; the assay was immunoSEQ multiplex PCR. The sample carries 600,000 or so clones, about 14% recorded once. This CDR3 is built from 14 residues. V shed 4 bases and J shed 3 bases, with 10 bases lying between them. In germline, CDR1 is MDHEN, CDR2 SYDVKM. Naive, central memory, regulatory and stem cell-like memory cells within the CD4+ compartment were sorted using CD45RO/CCR7/CD25/CD127/CD95/CD27. This receptor was taken from a man aged 18 to 30 with type 1 diabetes. The rearrangement joins TRBV28 to TRBJ1-5, with D perhaps matching TRBD1 (5 bases). What was sequenced was naive CD4+ T cells from blood. The CDR3 loop reads CASSSGGINQPQHF. CDR3 nucleotide sequence: TGTGCCAGCAGTTCGGGGGGAATCAATCAGCCCCAGCATTTT.